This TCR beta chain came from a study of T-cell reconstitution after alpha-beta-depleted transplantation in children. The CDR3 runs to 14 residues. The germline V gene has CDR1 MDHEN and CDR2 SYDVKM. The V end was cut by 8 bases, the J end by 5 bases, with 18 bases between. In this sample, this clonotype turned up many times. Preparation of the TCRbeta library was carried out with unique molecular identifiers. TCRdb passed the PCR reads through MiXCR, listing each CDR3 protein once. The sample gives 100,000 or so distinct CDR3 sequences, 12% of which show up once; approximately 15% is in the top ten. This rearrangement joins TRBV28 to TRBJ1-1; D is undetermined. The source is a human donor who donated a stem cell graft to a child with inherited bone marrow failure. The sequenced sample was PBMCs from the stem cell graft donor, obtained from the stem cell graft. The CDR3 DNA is TGTGCCAGCTACTCATACCCCATTCAAACTGAAGCTTTCTTT. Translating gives CASYSYPIQTEAFF.